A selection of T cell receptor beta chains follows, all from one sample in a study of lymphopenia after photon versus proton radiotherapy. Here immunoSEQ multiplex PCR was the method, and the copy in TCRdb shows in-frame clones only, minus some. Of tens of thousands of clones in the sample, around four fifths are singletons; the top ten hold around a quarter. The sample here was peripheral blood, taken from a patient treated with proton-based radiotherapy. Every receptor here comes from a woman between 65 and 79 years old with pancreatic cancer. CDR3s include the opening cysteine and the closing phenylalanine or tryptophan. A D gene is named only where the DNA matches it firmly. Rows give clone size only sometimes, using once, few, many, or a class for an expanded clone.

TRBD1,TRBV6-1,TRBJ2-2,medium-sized,TGTGCCAGCCGACGACAGGGAAACACCGGGGAGCTGTTTTTT,CASRRQGNTGELFF
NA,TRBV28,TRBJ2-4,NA,TGTGCCAGCAGCCCAAACGAACCGGCGATAGCCAAAAACATTCAGTACTTC,CASSPNEPAIAKNIQYF
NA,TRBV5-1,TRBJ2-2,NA,TGCGCCAGCACCACGACAGGAAGGACCGGGGAGCTGTTTTTT,CASTTTGRTGELFF
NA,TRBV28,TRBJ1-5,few,TGTGCCAGCAGTCCTCGGTGGCAGCCCCAGCATTTT,CASSPRWQPQHF
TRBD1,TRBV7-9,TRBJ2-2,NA,TGTGCCAGCAGCCCCCACTTGAGGACAGGGCAAAACACCGGGGAGCTGTTTTTT,CASSPHLRTGQNTGELFF
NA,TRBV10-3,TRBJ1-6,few,TGTGCCAGCTCCGGGACTCTCTCACCCCTCCACTTT,CASSGTLSPLHF
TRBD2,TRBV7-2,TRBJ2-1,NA,TGTGCCAGCAGCCCCCAGGGCGCGGGGGTTTACAATGAGCAGTTCTTC,CASSPQGAGVYNEQFF
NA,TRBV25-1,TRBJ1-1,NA,TGTGCCAGCTTATACCCCAGGACTGAAGCTTTCTTT,CASLYPRTEAFF
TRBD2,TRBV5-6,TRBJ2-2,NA,TGTGCCAGCAGCTTGGGTGCGGGAGGCCGAACCGGGGAGCTGTTTTTT,CASSLGAGGRTGELFF
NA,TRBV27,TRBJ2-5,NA,TGTGCCAGCAGTACGAATTTCCAAGAGACCCAGTACTTC,CASSTNFQETQYF
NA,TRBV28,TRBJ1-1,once,TGTGCCAGCAGTACAGCGACTGAAGCTTTCTTT,CASSTATEAFF
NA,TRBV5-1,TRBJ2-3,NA,TGCGCCAGCAGCTTGGTACGAACAGATACGCAGTATTTT,CASSLVRTDTQYF
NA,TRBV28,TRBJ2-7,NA,TGTGCCAGCAGTGGAACAAGTAAGCAGTACTTC,CASSGTSKQYF
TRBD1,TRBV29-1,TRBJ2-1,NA,TGCAGCGTTGGACAGGGACCCTCCTACAATGAGCAGTTCTTC,CSVGQGPSYNEQFF
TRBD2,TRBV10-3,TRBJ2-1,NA,TGTGCCATCAGTGAGACTAGCGGGACCGATAATGAGCAGTTCTTC,CAISETSGTDNEQFF
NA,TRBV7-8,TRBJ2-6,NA,TGTGCCAGCAGCCCCACGGGGATGCCTTTGGCCAACGTCCTGACTTTC,CASSPTGMPLANVLTF
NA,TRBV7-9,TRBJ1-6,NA,TGTGCCAGCAGCCTAGGCCCGAATTCACCCCTCCACTTT,CASSLGPNSPLHF
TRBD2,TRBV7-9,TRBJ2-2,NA,TGTGCCAGCAGCTGGACTAGCGGGAGTGGTACCGGGGAGCTGTTTTTT,CASSWTSGSGTGELFF
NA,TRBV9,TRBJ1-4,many,TGTGCCAGCAGCGTAGGTCTGCAGGAAAAACTGTTTTTT,CASSVGLQEKLFF
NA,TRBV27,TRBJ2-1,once,TGTGCCAGCAGTTTTAGACGTTCCTCCTACAATGAGCAGTTCTTC,CASSFRRSSYNEQFF
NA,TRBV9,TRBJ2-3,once,TGTGCCAGCAGCGTAGTAACACGAGATACGCAGTATTTT,CASSVVTRDTQYF
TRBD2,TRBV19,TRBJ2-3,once,TGTGCCAGTAGGTCCGCGGGAGGGGTCTCCACAGATACGCAGTATTTT,CASRSAGGVSTDTQYF
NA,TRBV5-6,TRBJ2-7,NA,TGTGCCAGCAGTGGGGGACGGAGAGCCCCCCCCGAGCAGTACTTC,CASSGGRRAPPEQYF
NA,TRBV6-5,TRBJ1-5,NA,TGTGCCAGCAGTTTCGCAGGAGCGGGCAATCAGCCCCAGCATTTT,CASSFAGAGNQPQHF
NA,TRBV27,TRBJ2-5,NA,TGTGCCAGCAGTCCCCACGAGACAGGTCAAGAGACCCAGTACTTC,CASSPHETGQETQYF
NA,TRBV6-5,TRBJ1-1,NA,TGTGCCAGCAGGGAAGGCACTGAAGCTTTCTTT,CASREGTEAFF
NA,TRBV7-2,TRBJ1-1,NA,TGTGCCAGCAGCTTAGGGGGGGCCTCGGTTCGAGCTTTCTTT,CASSLGGASVRAFF
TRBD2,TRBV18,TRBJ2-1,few,TGTGCCAGCTCACCACTAGCGGGAGGGGGTTTTGAGCAGTTCTTC,CASSPLAGGGFEQFF
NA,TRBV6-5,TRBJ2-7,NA,TGTGCCAGCAGTTCAGGGACGTGGGACTACGAGCAGTACTTC,CASSSGTWDYEQYF
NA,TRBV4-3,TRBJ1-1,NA,TGCGCCAGCAGCCAAGGGCAGAACACTGAAGCTTTCTTT,CASSQGQNTEAFF
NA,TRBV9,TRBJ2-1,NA,TGTGCCAGCAGCCTTTTGGGGATCTCCTACAATGAGCAGTTCTTC,CASSLLGISYNEQFF
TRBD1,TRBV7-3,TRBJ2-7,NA,TGTGCCAGCAGCTTAGTCGGGACAGGGTTCTACGAGCAGTACTTC,CASSLVGTGFYEQYF
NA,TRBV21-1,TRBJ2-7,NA,TGTGCCAGCAGCAAAGAGGGCAGCTCCTACGAGCAGTACTTC,CASSKEGSSYEQYF
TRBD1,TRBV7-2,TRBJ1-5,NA,TGTGCCAGCGGCCAGGACAGGGGGAATCAGCCCCAGCATTTT,CASGQDRGNQPQHF